This entry lists 2 T cell receptor beta chains sequenced from one sample in a study of blood T cell repertoires in COVID-19. TCRdb's copy holds only in-frame clones and misses some; the assay was immunoSEQ multiplex PCR. The data contain 60,000 to 85,000 clones, almost 85% of them singletons. The sample taken for sequencing was peripheral blood. These receptors all stem from a man between 65 and 80 years old with acute or convalescent COVID-19.

The chain joins TRBV6-2 or TRBV6-3 to TRBJ2-7; D is unclear. The CDR3 has 11 amino acids. V dropped 2 bases and J dropped 9 bases, with 8 bases sitting between them. Germline V gives CDR1 MNHEY, CDR2 SVGEGT. CDR3 loop: CASSYGPGQYF. Written as DNA, the CDR3 is TGTGCCAGCAGTTACGGCCCGGGGCAGTACTTC.

The J gene is TRBJ2-1, the V gene TRBV30, with 11 bases aligning to TRBD2. Germline lookup yields CDR1 GTSNPN and CDR2 SVGIG (reference sequence). Losses at the gene ends were 3 bases for V and 6 bases for J; bases not matched to a gene: 10. The CDR3 covers 16 residues. CDR3 DNA: TGTGCCTGGAGGCCCGGGACTAGCGGACATATCAATGAGCAGTTCTTC. It codes for CAWRPGTSGHINEQFF.